This T cell receptor beta chain was found in a study of PD-L1 blockade in urothelial cancer. The method was immunoSEQ multiplex PCR; TCRdb's version includes in-frame clones alone and lacks a portion of them. Here the sample spans about 36,000 clones, roughly 82% being singletons. The time point here: peripheral blood 6 weeks after treatment start. The CDR3 contains 14 residues. Trimming took 1 base from V and 0 from J, leaving 7 bases between them. Looked up from germline, CDR1 is SGHRS and CDR2 is YFSETQ. This specimen consisted of PBMCs, obtained around atezolizumab (anti-PD-L1) treatment. This sequence joins TRBV5-1 and TRBJ1-1, with D perhaps TRBD1 (6 bases). This clonotype originated in a man aged 35 to 55 with urothelial cancer. CDR3 in amino acids: CASSLTGLNTEAFF. The CDR3 bases are TGCGCCAGCAGCTTGACAGGGTTGAACACTGAAGCTTTCTTT.